This TCR beta chain was sequenced in a study of T cell responses to AZD1222 COVID-19 vaccine. The V end was cut by 3 bases, the J end by 6 bases, with 7 bases between. Germline V gene data show CDR1 as DFQATT and CDR2 as SNEGSKA (reference sequence). The CDR3 runs to 11 residues. Sequencing used immunoSEQ multiplex PCR; TCRdb keeps in-frame clones, though not all of them. The sample carries around 120,000 clones, 85% to 95% recorded once. The TCR sequence derives from an adult who received the AZD1222 COVID-19 vaccine. The chain employs TRBV20-1 and TRBJ2-3; D uncertain. Sample: peripheral blood, taken 28 days after the second AZD1222 dose. Written as DNA, the CDR3 is TGCAGTGCTAGCCAAGCGGATACGCAGTATTTT. Translating gives CSASQADTQYF.